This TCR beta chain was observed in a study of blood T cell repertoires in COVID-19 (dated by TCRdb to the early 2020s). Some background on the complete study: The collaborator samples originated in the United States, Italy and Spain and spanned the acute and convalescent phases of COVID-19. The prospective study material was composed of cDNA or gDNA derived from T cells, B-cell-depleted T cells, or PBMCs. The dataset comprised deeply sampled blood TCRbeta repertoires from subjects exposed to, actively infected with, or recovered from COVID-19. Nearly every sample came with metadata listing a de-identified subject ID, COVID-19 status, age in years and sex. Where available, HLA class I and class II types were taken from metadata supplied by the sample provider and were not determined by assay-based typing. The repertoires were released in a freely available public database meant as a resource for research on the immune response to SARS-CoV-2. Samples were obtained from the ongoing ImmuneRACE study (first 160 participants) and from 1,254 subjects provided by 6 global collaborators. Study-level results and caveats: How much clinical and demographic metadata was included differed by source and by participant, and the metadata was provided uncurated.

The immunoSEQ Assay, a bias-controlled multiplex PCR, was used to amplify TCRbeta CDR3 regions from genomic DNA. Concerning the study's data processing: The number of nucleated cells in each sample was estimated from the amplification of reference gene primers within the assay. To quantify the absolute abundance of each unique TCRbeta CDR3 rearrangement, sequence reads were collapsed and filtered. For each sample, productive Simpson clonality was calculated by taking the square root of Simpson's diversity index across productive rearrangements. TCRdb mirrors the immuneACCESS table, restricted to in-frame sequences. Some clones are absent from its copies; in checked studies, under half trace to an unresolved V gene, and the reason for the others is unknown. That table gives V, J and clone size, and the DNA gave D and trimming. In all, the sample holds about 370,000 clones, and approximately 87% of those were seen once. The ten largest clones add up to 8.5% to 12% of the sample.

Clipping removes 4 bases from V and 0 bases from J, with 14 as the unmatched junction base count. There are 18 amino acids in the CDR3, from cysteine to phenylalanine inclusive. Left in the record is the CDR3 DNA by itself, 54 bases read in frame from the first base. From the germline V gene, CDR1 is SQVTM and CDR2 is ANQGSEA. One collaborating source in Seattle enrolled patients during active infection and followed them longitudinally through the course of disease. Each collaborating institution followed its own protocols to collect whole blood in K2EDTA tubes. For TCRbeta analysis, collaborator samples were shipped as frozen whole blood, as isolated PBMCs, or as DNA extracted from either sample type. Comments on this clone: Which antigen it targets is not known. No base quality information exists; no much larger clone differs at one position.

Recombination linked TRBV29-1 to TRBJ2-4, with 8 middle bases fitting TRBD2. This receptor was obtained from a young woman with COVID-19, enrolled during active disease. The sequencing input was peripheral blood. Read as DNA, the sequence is TGCAGCGTTGCGGGGGGGGGACCTGACGGGATAGCCAAAAACATTCAGTACTTC. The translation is CSVAGGGPDGIAKNIQYF.